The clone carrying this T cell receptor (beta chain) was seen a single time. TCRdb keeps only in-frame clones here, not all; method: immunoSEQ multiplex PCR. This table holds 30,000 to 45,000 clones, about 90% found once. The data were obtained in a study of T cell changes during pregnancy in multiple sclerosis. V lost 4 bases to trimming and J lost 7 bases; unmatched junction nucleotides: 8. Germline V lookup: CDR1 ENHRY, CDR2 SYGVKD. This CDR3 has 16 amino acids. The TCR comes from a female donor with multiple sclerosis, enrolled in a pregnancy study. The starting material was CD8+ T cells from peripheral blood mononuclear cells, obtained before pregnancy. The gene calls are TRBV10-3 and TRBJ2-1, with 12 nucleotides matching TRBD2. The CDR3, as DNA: TGTGCCATCAGTGGCCCGACTAGCGGGAGAGGAAATGAGCAGTTCTTC. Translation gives CAISGPTSGRGNEQFF.